This T cell receptor (beta chain) was retrieved from a study of Graves' ophthalmopathy and Graves' hyperthyroidism. About the study: Peripheral blood was gathered at first diagnosis, ahead of any treatment whatsoever.

Amplification of the TCR beta CDR3 regions used RNA transcripts (as template). HTBI primers primed a first-round RT-PCR, and a second-round multiplex PCR followed. TCRdb fed the multiplex PCR reads into MiXCR, producing one record per CDR3 protein. The top ten clones hold 12% of a sample with under 350,000 distinct CDR3 sequences, 15% to 20% of them seen once. This CDR3 is 16 amino acids long. V was clipped by 2 bases and J by 1 base; unmatched bases: 6. Germline V gives CDR1 SGHRS, CDR2 YFSETQ. A duration under 3 months, NOSPECS ≥4, CAS ≥3 and moderate-to-severe activity characterized the donors with ophthalmopathy. In this sample, this clonotype turned up many times.

The chain is built from TRBV5-1 and TRBJ1-1; 9 bases are a match to TRBD1. The clonotype was recovered from an adult man with Graves' ophthalmopathy. Material for sequencing was peripheral blood. This CDR3 is CASSLSGTGQNTEAFF. The CDR3 bases are TGCGCCAGCAGCTTATCCGGGACAGGGCAGAACACTGAAGCTTTCTTT. The whole variable domain, remainder taken from reference TRBV5-1 and TRBJ1-1, is KAGVTQTPRYLIKTRGQQVTLSCSPISGHRSVSWYQQTPGQGLQFLFEYFSETQRNKGNFPGRFSGRQFSNSRSEMNVSTLELGDSALYLCASSLSGTGQNTEAFFGQGTRLTVV.